This T cell receptor beta chain was recovered during a study of shared clonotypes between healthy human individuals. Profiled with immunoSEQ multiplex PCR; TCRdb holds only in-frame clones, not every one. The sample yields about 2.4 million clones, approximately 94% seen once. V lost 2 bases, J lost 11 bases, and 12 bases lay in between. This CDR3 contains 12 residues. Germline CDR1 reads GTSNPN; CDR2 reads SVGIG (reference sequence). The V gene is TRBV30, the J gene TRBJ2-2; possible D gene TRBD1, 5 bases. The sequenced sample was naive CD4+ T cells from PBMCs. Subset indicated: CD45RA+ positively selected. The TCR originated in a man aged 18 to 29 in good health. Some clones in this sample may be carry-over from other donors' samples. The CDR3 coding sequence is TGTGCCTGGAGTCGCACAGGATTAGAGCTGTTTTTT. Translating it yields CAWSRTGLELFF. The complete variable domain, with remaining parts taken from reference TRBV30 and TRBJ2-2, reads SQTIHQWPATLVQPVGSPLSLECTVEGTSNPNLYWYRQAAGRGLQLLFYSVGIGQISSEVPQNLSASRPQDRQFILSSKKLLLSDSGFYLCAWSRTGLELFFGEGSRLTVL.